The T cell receptor (beta chain) under discussion was sequenced for a study of T-cell memory formation after mild COVID-19. As concerns this clonotype: Antigen unknown.

Study conclusions and caveats: Some SARS-CoV-2-responding clones were already detected in memory before infection.

From the 5' RACE reads, TCRdb called clonotypes with MiXCR, one entry per CDR3 protein. The sample holds about 100,000 distinct CDR3 sequences, over 8.5% seen once. Germline CDR1 reads DFQATT; CDR2 reads SNEGSKA (reference sequence). The CDR3 has 14 residues. The J segment lost 2 bases and the V segment lost 3 bases, leaving 2 bases of the junction unmatched. The J gene is TRBJ2-1, the V gene TRBV20-1, with 9 bases matching TRBD1. Sample: PBMCs or a T cell subset sorted from them (not recorded which). This clonotype was obtained from a man between 18 and 35 years old who had mild COVID-19 (a few samples of this study predate the infection). Cell type and time point are not known. The CDR3 sequence: CSARDRGTYNEQFF. CDR3 bases: TGCAGTGCTAGGGACAGGGGAACCTACAATGAGCAGTTCTTC.